What follows are 2 T cell receptor beta chains derived from one specimen sequenced in a study of blood T cells in healthy people across ages. The use of a sample-barcoded 5' primer and a J-beta primer mix characterized a second PCR of roughly 6 to 11 cycles. TCRdb independently ran MiXCR on the 5' RACE reads; one entry per CDR3 protein. The sample includes 1.5 million to 2 million distinct CDR3 sequences, about 28% of them seen just once. The sequenced sample was blood. All receptors come from a woman in her twenties or thirties in good health.

V and J are TRBV10-3 and TRBJ1-5, with D unresolved. This CDR3 has 13 residues. With 10 bases removed from V and 1 base from J, the gap between germline ends came to 11 bases. Germline V gene sequence: CDR1 ENHRY, CDR2 SYGVKD. The CDR3 sequence is CATTSGSNQPQHF. The CDR3 nucleotides read TGTGCCACCACGTCGGGGAGCAATCAGCCCCAGCATTTT.

This sequence joins TRBV30 and TRBJ2-3; TRBD2 aligns across 7 bases. With V trimmed by 4 bases and J by 3 bases, 7 bases remained unmatched. The length of the CDR3 is 14 residues. CDR1 is GTSNPN, CDR2 SVGIG, per germline (reference sequence). CDR3 coding DNA: TGTGCCTGGACCGGACTAGGTAGGACAGATACGCAGTATTTT. Residues: CAWTGLGRTDTQYF.